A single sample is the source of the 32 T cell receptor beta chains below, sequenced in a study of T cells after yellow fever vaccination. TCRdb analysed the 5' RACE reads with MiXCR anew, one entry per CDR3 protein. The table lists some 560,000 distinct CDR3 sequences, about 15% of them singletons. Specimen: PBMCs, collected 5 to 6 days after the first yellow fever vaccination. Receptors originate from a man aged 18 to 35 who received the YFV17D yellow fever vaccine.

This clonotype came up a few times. CDR3 in amino acids: CASSQYNGEKLFF. CDR3 DNA sequence: TGTGCCAGCAGCCAATACAACGGGGAAAAACTGTTTTTT. This chain uses TRBV3-1 with TRBJ1-4; D unclear. The CDR3 has 13 amino acids. V was shortened by 2 bases and J by 8 bases, with 9 bases between the two germline ends. Per the germline V gene, CDR1 is LGHDT and CDR2 is YNNKEL (reference sequence).

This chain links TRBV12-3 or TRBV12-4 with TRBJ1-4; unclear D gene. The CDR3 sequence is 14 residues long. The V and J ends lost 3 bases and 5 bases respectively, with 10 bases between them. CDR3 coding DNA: TGTGCCAGCAGTTTCGCCCGGGGAAATGAAAAACTGTTTTTT. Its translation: CASSFARGNEKLFF.

For the CDR3, the DNA is TGTGCCAGCAGTTACCCCGCGGCGTGGGATACGCAGTATTTT. Amino acids: CASSYPAAWDTQYF. The rearrangement joins TRBV11-2 to TRBJ2-3, with D hard to call. V lost 6 bases to trimming and J lost 6 bases, with 16 bases between them. The CDR3 loop spans 14 amino acids. In germline, CDR1 is SGHAT, CDR2 FQNNGV.

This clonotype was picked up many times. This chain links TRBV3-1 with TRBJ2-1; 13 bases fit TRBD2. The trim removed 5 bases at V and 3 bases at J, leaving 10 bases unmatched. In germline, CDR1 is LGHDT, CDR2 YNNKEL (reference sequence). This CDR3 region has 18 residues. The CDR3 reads CASSTRLAGGIIYNEQFF. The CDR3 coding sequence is TGTGCCAGCAGCACCCGACTAGCGGGGGGCATCATCTACAATGAGCAGTTCTTC.

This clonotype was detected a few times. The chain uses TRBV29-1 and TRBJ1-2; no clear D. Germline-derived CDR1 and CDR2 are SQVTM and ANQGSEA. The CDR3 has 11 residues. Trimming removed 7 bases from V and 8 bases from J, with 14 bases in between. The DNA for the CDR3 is TGCAGCGCCGGCTGGGGTAGGGGCTACACCTTC. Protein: CSAGWGRGYTF.

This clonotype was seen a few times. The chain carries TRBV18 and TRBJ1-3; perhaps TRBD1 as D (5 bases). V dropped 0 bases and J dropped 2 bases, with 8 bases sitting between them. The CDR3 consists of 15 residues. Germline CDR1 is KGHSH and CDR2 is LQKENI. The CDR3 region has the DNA TGTGCCAGCTCACCACCATCAGGGCCTGGAAACACCATATATTTT. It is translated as CASSPPSGPGNTIYF.

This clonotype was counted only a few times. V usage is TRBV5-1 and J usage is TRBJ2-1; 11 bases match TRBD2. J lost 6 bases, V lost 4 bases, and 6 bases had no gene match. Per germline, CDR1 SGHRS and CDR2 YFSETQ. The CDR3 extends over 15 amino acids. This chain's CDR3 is CASSPTSGVSNEQFF. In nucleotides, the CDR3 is TGCGCCAGCAGCCCGACTAGCGGGGTTAGCAATGAGCAGTTCTTC. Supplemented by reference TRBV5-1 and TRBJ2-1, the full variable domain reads KAGVTQTPRYLIKTRGQQVTLSCSPISGHRSVSWYQQTPGQGLQFLFEYFSETQRNKGNFPGRFSGRQFSNSRSEMNVSTLELGDSALYLCASSPTSGVSNEQFFGPGTRLTVL.

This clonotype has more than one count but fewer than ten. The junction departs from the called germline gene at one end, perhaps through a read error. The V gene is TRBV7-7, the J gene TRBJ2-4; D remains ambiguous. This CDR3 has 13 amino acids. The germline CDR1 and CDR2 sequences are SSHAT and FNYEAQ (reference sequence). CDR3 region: CASSFGVGNIQYF. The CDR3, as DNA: TGTGCTAGCAGCTTTGGAGTAGGAAACATTCAGTACTTC.

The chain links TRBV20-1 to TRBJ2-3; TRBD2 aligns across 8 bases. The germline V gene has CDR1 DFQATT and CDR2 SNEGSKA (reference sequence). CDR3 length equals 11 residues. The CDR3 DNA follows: TGCTCTCTAGCGGGTGGAGATACGCAGTATTTT. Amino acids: CSLAGGDTQYF.

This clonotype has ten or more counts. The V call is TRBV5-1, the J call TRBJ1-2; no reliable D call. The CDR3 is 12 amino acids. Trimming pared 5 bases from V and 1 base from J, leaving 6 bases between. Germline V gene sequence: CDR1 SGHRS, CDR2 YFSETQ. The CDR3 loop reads CASSSGNYGYTF. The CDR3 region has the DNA TGCGCCAGCAGTTCGGGTAACTATGGCTACACCTTC.

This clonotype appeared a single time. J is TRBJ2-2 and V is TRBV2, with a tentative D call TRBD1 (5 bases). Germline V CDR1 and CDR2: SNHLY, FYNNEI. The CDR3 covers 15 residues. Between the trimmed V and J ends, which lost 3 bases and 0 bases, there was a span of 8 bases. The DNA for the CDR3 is TGTGCCAGCAGTGACGCGACAGCGAACACCGGGGAGCTGTTTTTT. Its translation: CASSDATANTGELFF. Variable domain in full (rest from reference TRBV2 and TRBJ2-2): EPEVTQTPSHQVTQMGQEVILRCVPISNHLYFYWYRQILGQKVEFLVSFYNNEISEKSEIFDDQFSVERPDGSNFTLKIRSTKLEDSAMYFCASSDATANTGELFFGEGSRLTVL.

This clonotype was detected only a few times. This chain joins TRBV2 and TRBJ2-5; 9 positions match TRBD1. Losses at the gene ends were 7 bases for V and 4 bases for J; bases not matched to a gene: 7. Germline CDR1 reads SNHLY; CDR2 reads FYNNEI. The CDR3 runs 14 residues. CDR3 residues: CASKENRGRETQYF. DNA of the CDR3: TGTGCCAGCAAGGAGAACAGGGGGCGAGAGACCCAGTACTTC.

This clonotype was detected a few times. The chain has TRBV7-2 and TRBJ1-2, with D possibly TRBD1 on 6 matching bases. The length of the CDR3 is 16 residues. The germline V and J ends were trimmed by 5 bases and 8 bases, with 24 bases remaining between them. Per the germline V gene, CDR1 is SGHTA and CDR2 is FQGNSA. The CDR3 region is CASSPMRGDVGEGYTF. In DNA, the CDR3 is TGTGCCAGCAGCCCTATGAGGGGGGACGTGGGGGAGGGCTACACCTTC.

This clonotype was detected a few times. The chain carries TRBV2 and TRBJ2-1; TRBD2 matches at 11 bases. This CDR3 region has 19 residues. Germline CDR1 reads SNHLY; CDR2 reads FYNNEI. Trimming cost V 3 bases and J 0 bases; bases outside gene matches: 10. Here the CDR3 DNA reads TGTGCCAGCAGTGATGGGCTAGCGGGGGGCCGGAGCTCCTACAATGAGCAGTTCTTC. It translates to CASSDGLAGGRSSYNEQFF.

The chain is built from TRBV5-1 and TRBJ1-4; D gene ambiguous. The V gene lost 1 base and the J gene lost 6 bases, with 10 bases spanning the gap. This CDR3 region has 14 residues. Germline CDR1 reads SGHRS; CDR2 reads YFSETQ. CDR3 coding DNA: TGCGCCAGCAGCTTGTGGGGAGGCTATGAAAAACTGTTTTTT. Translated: CASSLWGGYEKLFF. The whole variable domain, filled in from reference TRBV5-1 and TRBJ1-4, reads KAGVTQTPRYLIKTRGQQVTLSCSPISGHRSVSWYQQTPGQGLQFLFEYFSETQRNKGNFPGRFSGRQFSNSRSEMNVSTLELGDSALYLCASSLWGGYEKLFFGSGTQLSVL.

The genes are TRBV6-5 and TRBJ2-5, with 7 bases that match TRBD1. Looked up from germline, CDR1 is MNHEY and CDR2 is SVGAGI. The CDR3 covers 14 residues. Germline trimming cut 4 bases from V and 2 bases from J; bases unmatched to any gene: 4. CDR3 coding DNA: TGTGCCAGCAGTTTCGGACAGGCTCAAGAGACCCAGTACTTC. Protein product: CASSFGQAQETQYF.

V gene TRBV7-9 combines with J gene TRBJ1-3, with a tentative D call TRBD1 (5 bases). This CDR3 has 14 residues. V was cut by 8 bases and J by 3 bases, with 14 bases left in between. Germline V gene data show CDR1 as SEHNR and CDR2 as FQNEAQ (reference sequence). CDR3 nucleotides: TGTGCCAGCCATGTGGGGACTAATGGAAACACCATATATTTT. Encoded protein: CASHVGTNGNTIYF.

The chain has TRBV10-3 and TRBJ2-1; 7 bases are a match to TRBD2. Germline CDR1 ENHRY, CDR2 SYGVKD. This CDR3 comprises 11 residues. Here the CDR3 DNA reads TGTGGGGGGGGCTCCTACAATGAGCAGTTCTTC. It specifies CGGGSYNEQFF.

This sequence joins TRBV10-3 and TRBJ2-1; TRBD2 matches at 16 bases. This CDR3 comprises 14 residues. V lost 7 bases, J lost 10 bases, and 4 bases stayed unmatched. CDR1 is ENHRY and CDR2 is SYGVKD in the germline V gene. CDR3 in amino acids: CAITPGLAGGEQFF. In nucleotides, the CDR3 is TGTGCCATCACCCCGGGACTAGCGGGGGGGGAGCAGTTCTTC.

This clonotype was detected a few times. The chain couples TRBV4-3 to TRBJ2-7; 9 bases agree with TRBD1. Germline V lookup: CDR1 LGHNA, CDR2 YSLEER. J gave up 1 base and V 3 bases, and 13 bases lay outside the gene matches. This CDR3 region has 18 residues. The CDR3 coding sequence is TGCGCCAGCAGCCAGATCTACAACAGGGGGCGAACATCCTACGAGCAGTACTTC. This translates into CASSQIYNRGRTSYEQYF.

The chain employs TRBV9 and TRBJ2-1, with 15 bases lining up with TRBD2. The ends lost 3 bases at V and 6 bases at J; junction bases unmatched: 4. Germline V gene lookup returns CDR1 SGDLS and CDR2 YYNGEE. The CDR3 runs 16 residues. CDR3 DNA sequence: TGTGCCAGCAGCGGGGGGACTAGCGGGGGGCGCAATGAGCAGTTCTTC. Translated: CASSGGTSGGRNEQFF.

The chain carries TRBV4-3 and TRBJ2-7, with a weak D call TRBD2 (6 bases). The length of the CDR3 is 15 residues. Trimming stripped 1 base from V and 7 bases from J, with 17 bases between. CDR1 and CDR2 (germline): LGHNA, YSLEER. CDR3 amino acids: CASSQVAVPVREQYF. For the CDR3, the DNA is TGCGCCAGCAGCCAAGTAGCGGTACCGGTACGGGAGCAGTACTTC.

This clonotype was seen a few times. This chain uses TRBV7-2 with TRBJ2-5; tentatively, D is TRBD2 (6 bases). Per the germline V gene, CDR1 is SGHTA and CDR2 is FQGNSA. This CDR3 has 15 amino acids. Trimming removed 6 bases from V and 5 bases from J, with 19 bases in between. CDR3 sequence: CASSSRGVGMETQYF. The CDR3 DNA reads TGTGCCAGCAGTTCCCGCGGGGTGGGTATGGAGACCCAGTACTTC.

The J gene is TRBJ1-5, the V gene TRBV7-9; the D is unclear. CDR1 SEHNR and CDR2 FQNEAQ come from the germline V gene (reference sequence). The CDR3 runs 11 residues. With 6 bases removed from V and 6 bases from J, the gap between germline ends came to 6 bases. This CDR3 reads CASRVGQPQHF. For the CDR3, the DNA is TGTGCCAGCAGAGTCGGTCAGCCCCAGCATTTT. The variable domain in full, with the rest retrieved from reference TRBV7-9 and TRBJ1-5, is DTGVSQNPRHKITKRGQNVTFRCDPISEHNRLYWYRQTLGQGPEFLTYFQNEAQLEKSRLLSDRFSAERPKGSFSTLEIQRTEQGDSAMYLCASRVGQPQHFGDGTRLSIL.

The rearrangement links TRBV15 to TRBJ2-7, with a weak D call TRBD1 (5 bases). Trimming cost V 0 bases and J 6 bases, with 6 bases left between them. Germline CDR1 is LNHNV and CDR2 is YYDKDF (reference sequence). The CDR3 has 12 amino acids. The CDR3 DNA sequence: TGTGCCACCAGCAGAGATAGGGGCGAGCAGTACGTC. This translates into CATSRDRGEQYV.

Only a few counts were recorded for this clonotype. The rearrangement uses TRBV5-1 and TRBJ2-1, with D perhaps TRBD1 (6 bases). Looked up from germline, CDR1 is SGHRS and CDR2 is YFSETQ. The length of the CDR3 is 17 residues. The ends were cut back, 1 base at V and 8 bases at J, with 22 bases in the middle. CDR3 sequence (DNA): TGCGCCAGCAGCTTGCCACGGTTAGCCGCCTCAGGGGATGAGCAGTTCTTC. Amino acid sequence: CASSLPRLAASGDEQFF.

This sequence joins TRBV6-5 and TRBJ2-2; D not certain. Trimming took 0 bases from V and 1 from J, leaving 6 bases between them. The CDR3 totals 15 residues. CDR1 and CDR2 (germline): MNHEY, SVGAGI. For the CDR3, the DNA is TGTGCCAGCAGTTACTCTTCCAGGAACACCGGGGAGCTGTTTTTT. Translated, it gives CASSYSSRNTGELFF.

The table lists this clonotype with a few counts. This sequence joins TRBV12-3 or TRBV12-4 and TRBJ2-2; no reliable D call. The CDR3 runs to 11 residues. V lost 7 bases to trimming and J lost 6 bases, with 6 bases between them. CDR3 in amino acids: CASMEPGELFF. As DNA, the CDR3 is TGTGCCAGCATGGAGCCCGGGGAGCTGTTTTTT.

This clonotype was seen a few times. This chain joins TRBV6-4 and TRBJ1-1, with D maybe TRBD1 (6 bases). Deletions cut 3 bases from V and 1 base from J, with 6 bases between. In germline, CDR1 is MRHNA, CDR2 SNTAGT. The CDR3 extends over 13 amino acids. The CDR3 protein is CASSEDRNTEAFF. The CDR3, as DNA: TGTGCCAGCAGTGAGGACAGGAACACTGAAGCTTTCTTT.

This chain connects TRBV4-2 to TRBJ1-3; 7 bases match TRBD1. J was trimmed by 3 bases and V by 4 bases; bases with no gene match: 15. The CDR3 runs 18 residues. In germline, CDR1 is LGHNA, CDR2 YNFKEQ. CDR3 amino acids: CASSRGPPVTGNGNTIYF. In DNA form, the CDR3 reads TGTGCCAGCAGCCGGGGACCTCCCGTGACAGGGAATGGAAACACCATATATTTT.

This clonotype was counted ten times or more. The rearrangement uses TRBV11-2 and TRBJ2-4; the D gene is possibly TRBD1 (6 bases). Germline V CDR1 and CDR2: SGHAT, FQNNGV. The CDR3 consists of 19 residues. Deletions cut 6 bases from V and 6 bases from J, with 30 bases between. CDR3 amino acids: CASRETGLIVSPERNIQYF. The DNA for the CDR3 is TGTGCCAGCAGGGAAACAGGGTTGATTGTCTCTCCGGAGAGAAACATTCAGTACTTC.

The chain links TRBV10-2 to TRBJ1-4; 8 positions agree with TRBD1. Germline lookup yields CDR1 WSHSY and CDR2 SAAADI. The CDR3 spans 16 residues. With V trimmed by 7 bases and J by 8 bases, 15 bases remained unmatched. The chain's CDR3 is CASTERQGSLGEKLFF. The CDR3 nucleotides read TGCGCCAGCACAGAGAGACAGGGGTCATTAGGAGAAAAACTGTTTTTT.